A single sample gave rise to the 32 T cell receptor beta chains below, sequenced in a study of radiotherapy plus CTLA-4 blockade in lung cancer. Measured with immunoSEQ multiplex PCR; TCRdb has only the in-frame clones, and not every one. This table holds tens of thousands of clones, around 90% found once. The specimen comprised peripheral blood, sampled from a patient treated with radiotherapy plus ipilimumab. All receptors come from a human donor with non-small cell lung cancer who had stable disease on radiotherapy plus ipilimumab.

J is TRBJ2-7 and V is TRBV5-1, with 8 bases aligning to TRBD1. The CDR3 sequence is 16 residues long. Germline values: CDR1 SGHRS, CDR2 YFSETQ. V trimming: 0 bases; J trimming: 5 bases; junction bases outside the gene matches: 10. CDR3 amino acids: CASSLAGGQATHEQYF. The CDR3 nucleotides are TGCGCCAGCAGCTTGGCCGGGGGACAGGCCACCCACGAGCAGTACTTC. Full variable domain (outside the CDR3, taken from reference TRBV5-1 and TRBJ2-7): KAGVTQTPRYLIKTRGQQVTLSCSPISGHRSVSWYQQTPGQGLQFLFEYFSETQRNKGNFPGRFSGRQFSNSRSEMNVSTLELGDSALYLCASSLAGGQATHEQYFGPGTRLTVT.

The V call is TRBV14, the J call TRBJ1-6; D unclear. The germline gives CDR1 SGHDN, CDR2 FVKESK. V shed 0 bases and J shed 5 bases, with 5 bases lying between them. The CDR3 covers 14 residues. CDR3 sequence (DNA): TGTGCCAGCAGCCAAGATATGGATAATTCACCCCTCCACTTT. Translating gives CASSQDMDNSPLHF.

V usage is TRBV10-1 and J usage is TRBJ1-2; tentative D call: TRBD1 (5 bases). Germline CDR1 reads WNHNN; CDR2 reads SYGVQD (reference sequence). Between the trimmed V and J ends, which lost 5 bases and 5 bases, there was a span of 12 bases. The CDR3 contains 13 residues. This CDR3 reads CASSSGTDYGYTF. The CDR3 bases are TGCGCCAGCAGTTCCGGGACGGATTATGGCTACACCTTC.

The V gene is TRBV30, the J gene TRBJ1-1; the match to TRBD1 covers 10 bases. Germline trimming cut 8 bases from V and 1 base from J; bases unmatched to any gene: 4. Per germline, CDR1 GTSNPN and CDR2 SVGIG (reference sequence). The CDR3 sequence is 13 residues long. The CDR3 loop reads CARDRGRNTEAFF. CDR3 coding DNA: TGTGCCCGGGACAGGGGTAGGAACACTGAAGCTTTCTTT.

The chain couples TRBV10-2 to TRBJ2-3; weak D call: TRBD2 (5 bases). The V end was cut by 2 bases, the J end by 9 bases, with 9 bases between. The CDR3 is 12 amino acids. The germline V gene has CDR1 WSHSY and CDR2 SAAADI. For the CDR3, the DNA is TGCGCCAGCAGTGAGGCCCCGGGGACGCAGTATTTT. It encodes CASSEAPGTQYF.

The rearrangement uses TRBV27 and TRBJ2-7, with TRBD2 identical over 7 bases. The CDR3 spans 17 residues. The ends lost 0 bases at V and 3 bases at J; junction bases unmatched: 11. Germline V gene data show CDR1 as MNHEY and CDR2 as SMNVEV (reference sequence). CDR3 region: CASSLSIAPGGSYEQYF. The CDR3 DNA sequence: TGTGCCAGCAGTTTATCGATTGCGCCCGGCGGGAGCTACGAGCAGTACTTC.

This clone was observed a handful of times. CDR3 nucleotide sequence: TGTGCCAGCAGCTTAGTGGACAGACAGCCCCAGCATTTT. It specifies CASSLVDRQPQHF. The J gene is TRBJ1-5, the V gene TRBV11-1; D may be TRBD1 (6 bases). V dropped 1 base and J dropped 7 bases, with 8 bases sitting between them. Germline CDR1 reads SGHAT; CDR2 reads FQDESV (reference sequence). The CDR3 runs to 13 residues.

The V call is TRBV28, the J call TRBJ1-2; D not resolved. Trimming pared 10 bases from V and 0 bases from J, leaving 9 bases between. From germline, CDR1 is MDHEN and CDR2 SYDVKM. This CDR3 is 12 amino acids long. CDR3 sequence: CAIQGPNYGYTF. CDR3 bases: TGTGCCATCCAAGGCCCTAACTATGGCTACACCTTC.

The CDR3, as DNA: TGTGCCAGCAGTGAATACTCTGGGGCCAACGTCCTGACTTTC. Its translation: CASSEYSGANVLTF. The genes are TRBV2 and TRBJ2-6; D is unclear. The CDR3 length is 14 residues. The V gene lost 2 bases and the J gene lost 0 bases, with 2 bases spanning the gap. The germline V gene encodes CDR1 SNHLY and CDR2 FYNNEI.

The chain employs TRBV9 and TRBJ1-1, with TRBD1 identical over 7 bases. Germline loops: CDR1 SGDLS, CDR2 YYNGEE. V lost 4 bases to trimming and J lost 5 bases; unmatched junction nucleotides: 11. The CDR3 sequence is 15 residues long. The DNA of the CDR3 is TGTGCCAGCAGCCCTTACGACAGGGCGGGAACTGAAGCTTTCTTT. Protein: CASSPYDRAGTEAFF.

As concerns this clone: The junction departs from germline at one end; a sequencing error may be responsible. Other DNA sequences from this sample encode an identical CDR3 as well. The V gene is TRBV9, the J gene TRBJ2-7; TRBD1 aligns across 7 bases. In germline, CDR1 is SGDLS, CDR2 YYNGEE. The CDR3 contains 15 residues. Here the CDR3 DNA reads TGTGCCAGTAGCGCCGCCGGGACAGCGGACTACGAGCAGTACTTC. The encoded protein is CASSAAGTADYEQYF. Complete variable domain (other parts from reference TRBV9 and TRBJ2-7): DSGVTQTPKHLITATGQRVTLRCSPRSGDLSVYWYQQSLDQGLQFLIQYYNGEERAKGNILERFSAQQFPDLHSELNLSSLELGDSALYFCASSAAGTADYEQYFGPGTRLTVT.

V gene TRBV30 combines with J gene TRBJ1-4, with a weak D call TRBD1 (5 bases). The CDR3 covers 13 residues. Germline CDR1 is GTSNPN and CDR2 is SVGIG (reference sequence). V was pared by 0 bases and J by 13 bases, with 15 bases between. The CDR3 protein is CAWSVSLGGGLFF. The CDR3 DNA reads as TGTGCCTGGAGTGTATCCTTGGGCGGGGGACTGTTTTTT.

CDR3 DNA sequence: TGTGCCAGCAGCCCCCGATTGTGGACAGGGGGCGCTGAAGCTTTCTTT. Translating gives CASSPRLWTGGAEAFF. The chain carries TRBV28 and TRBJ1-1; 11 positions match TRBD1. V was pared by 6 bases and J by 6 bases, with 12 bases of the junction left unmatched. Germline V lookup: CDR1 MDHEN, CDR2 SYDVKM. This CDR3 is 16 amino acids long.

The chain links TRBV10-1 to TRBJ2-6; 9 bases fit TRBD1. The CDR3 loop spans 15 amino acids. V shed 2 bases and J 4 bases; nucleotides not matched to a gene: 0. Germline CDR1 reads WNHNN; CDR2 reads SYGVQD (reference sequence). The CDR3 DNA reads as TGCGCCAGCAGTGAGGGGACAGGGGGGGCCAACGTCCTGACTTTC. Amino acid sequence: CASSEGTGGANVLTF.

V and J are TRBV5-6 and TRBJ2-7, with D unclear. Looked up from germline, CDR1 is SGHDT and CDR2 is YYEEEE. The CDR3 has 14 residues. With 2 bases removed from V and 3 bases from J, the gap between germline ends came to 12 bases. CDR3 residues: CASSFRVLGYEQYF. CDR3 bases: TGTGCCAGCAGCTTTCGAGTCTTGGGCTACGAGCAGTACTTC.

The chain joins TRBV29-1 to TRBJ2-2; TRBD2 agrees at 9 bases. The germline gives CDR1 SQVTM, CDR2 ANQGSEA. Trimming took 5 bases from V and 8 from J; bases not matched to a gene: 9. The CDR3 runs to 14 residues. In DNA, the CDR3 is TGCAGCGTTCCTATAGCGGGAGTACGTGGGGAGCTGTTTTTT. Amino acid sequence: CSVPIAGVRGELFF.

The rearrangement uses TRBV7-3 and TRBJ1-4, with D hard to call. The CDR3 runs 12 residues. Germline CDR1 is SGHTA and CDR2 is FQGTGA. V lost 9 bases and J 6 bases, leaving 11 bases between the germline ends. DNA for the CDR3: TGTGCCAGGGCCCAGGAGGATGAAAAACTGTTTTTT. It encodes CARAQEDEKLFF.

The V call is TRBV10-1, the J call TRBJ1-1, with unresolved D. The CDR3 totals 14 residues. In germline, CDR1 is WNHNN, CDR2 SYGVQD (reference sequence). Trimming removed 3 bases from V and 0 bases from J, with 8 bases in between. This chain's CDR3 is CASSDGGMNTEAFF. Written as DNA, the CDR3 is TGCGCCAGCAGTGACGGAGGGATGAACACTGAAGCTTTCTTT.

The chain combines TRBV27 with TRBJ2-3; D is unclear. With 3 bases removed from V and 4 bases from J, the gap between germline ends came to 20 bases. The CDR3 runs 17 residues. Germline V gene sequence: CDR1 MNHEY, CDR2 SMNVEV (reference sequence). This CDR3 reads CASSFWKASEVPDTQYF. The CDR3, as DNA: TGTGCCAGCAGTTTTTGGAAAGCGAGTGAAGTCCCAGATACGCAGTATTTT.

This rearrangement joins TRBV28 to TRBJ1-5, with 9 nucleotides matching TRBD1. Per germline, CDR1 MDHEN and CDR2 SYDVKM. V lost 7 bases to trimming and J lost 6 bases; unmatched junction nucleotides: 10. CDR3 length: 15 amino acids. CDR3 loop: CASTGDREEGQPQHF. The CDR3, as DNA: TGTGCCAGCACCGGGGACAGGGAAGAGGGTCAGCCCCAGCATTTT.

The chain combines TRBV19 with TRBJ1-4, with 8 bases aligning to TRBD1. Germline V CDR1 and CDR2: LNHDA, SQIVND (reference sequence). Unmatched junction bases numbered 4, after V lost 4 bases and J lost 0 bases. The CDR3 covers 16 residues. The CDR3 protein is CASSTGQGATNEKLFF. CDR3 DNA sequence: TGTGCCAGTAGTACCGGACAGGGTGCAACTAATGAAAAACTGTTTTTT. The whole variable domain, remainder taken from reference TRBV19 and TRBJ1-4, is DGGITQSPKYLFRKEGQNVTLSCEQNLNHDAMYWYRQDPGQGLRLIYYSQIVNDFQKGDIAEGYSVSREKKESFPLTVTSAQKNPTAFYLCASSTGQGATNEKLFFGSGTQLSVL.

The chain links TRBV6-5 to TRBJ1-5, with D hard to call. Per germline, CDR1 MNHEY and CDR2 SVGAGI. V lost 0 bases, J lost 3 bases, and 9 bases lay in between. This CDR3 region has 15 residues. In nucleotides, the CDR3 is TGTGCCAGCAGTTACTCAGCTGAGACCAATCAGCCCCAGCATTTT. Residues: CASSYSAETNQPQHF.

This clone was seen only a few times. The gene calls are TRBV7-5 and TRBJ1-1; TRBD1 was called by the table and not checked on the DNA. TRBV7-5 counts as a pseudogene. The CDR3 extends over 17 amino acids. The CDR3 bases are TGTGTCAGAAGCTTTGGTTGGGGTGGACAGGAGAACACTGAAGCTTTCTTT. Encoded protein: CVRSFGWGGQENTEAFF.

The chain recombines TRBV7-9 with TRBJ2-7; either TRBD1 or TRBD2 may supply D (5 bases each). V shed 5 bases and J shed 1 base, with 15 bases lying between them. From germline, CDR1 is SEHNR and CDR2 FQNEAQ (reference sequence). This CDR3 has 15 residues. CDR3 bases: TGTGCCAGCAGCCCAAACTCCAGGGAGTCCTACGAGCAGTACTTC. It translates to CASSPNSRESYEQYF.

The rearrangement joins TRBV7-2 to TRBJ2-5; 7 bases match TRBD2. V shed 5 bases, J shed 5 bases, and the junction held 8 bases outside the gene matches. CDR1 and CDR2 (germline): SGHTA, FQGNSA. This CDR3 comprises 14 residues. CDR3 nucleotides: TGTGCCAGCAGCCTTAGCCGGGGAGGGGAGACCCAGTACTTC. This translates into CASSLSRGGETQYF.

V is TRBV5-8 and J is TRBJ2-1; TRBD2 matches 7 bases. This CDR3 region has 15 residues. V lost 1 base, J lost 2 bases, and 3 bases stayed unmatched. CDR1 is SGHTS and CDR2 is YDEGEE in the germline V gene. CDR3 DNA: TGTGCCAGCAGCTTGACTAGCGCAGCCTACAATGAGCAGTTCTTC. Protein sequence: CASSLTSAAYNEQFF.

The chain employs TRBV5-1 and TRBJ2-5; tentatively, D is TRBD2 (6 bases). This CDR3 has 17 residues. The V end lost 3 bases, the J end lost 1 base, and 19 bases lay between the germline ends. Germline lookup yields CDR1 SGHRS and CDR2 YFSETQ. The CDR3 DNA is TGCGCCAGCAGCTGGGGGGTGGTTGGGCCTCCCCAAGAGACCCAGTACTTC. It is translated as CASSWGVVGPPQETQYF.

The J gene is TRBJ1-3, the V gene TRBV5-1; D may be TRBD1 (6 bases). The CDR3 has 13 residues. The germline V and J ends were trimmed by 6 bases and 4 bases, with 11 bases remaining between them. Looked up from germline, CDR1 is SGHRS and CDR2 is YFSETQ. The CDR3: CASTTGPGNTIYF. In DNA, the CDR3 is TGCGCCAGCACGACAGGTCCAGGAAACACCATATATTTT.

This sequence joins TRBV29-1 and TRBJ2-3; D may be TRBD1 or TRBD2 (5 bases each). V shed 4 bases and J shed 2 bases, with 10 bases lying between them. The germline CDR1 and CDR2 sequences are SQVTM and ANQGSEA. This CDR3 contains 13 residues. The CDR3 DNA is TGCAGCGTTGGGGGGACCCACACAGATACGCAGTATTTT. As protein: CSVGGTHTDTQYF.

This clone was counted a single time. The chain has TRBV28 and TRBJ2-7; D perhaps matches TRBD1 (5 bases). CDR1 MDHEN and CDR2 SYDVKM come from the germline V gene. V lost 5 bases, J lost 3 bases, and 20 bases lay in between. The CDR3 is 16 amino acids. The CDR3 nucleotides are TGTGCCAGCAGTCCCCCTGACAGAAGGGTTGTCTACGAGCAGTACTTC. It translates to CASSPPDRRVVYEQYF.

The V gene is TRBV28, the J gene TRBJ2-3; the match to TRBD2 covers 13 bases. The CDR3 loop spans 17 amino acids. The V and J ends lost 6 bases and 4 bases, in that order; junction bases with no gene match: 10. Per the germline V gene, CDR1 is MDHEN and CDR2 is SYDVKM. This chain's CDR3 is CASSPYGTSGTADTQYF. The CDR3 DNA is TGTGCCAGCAGCCCATACGGGACTAGCGGGACCGCAGATACGCAGTATTTT.

The chain is built from TRBV10-3 and TRBJ2-5; 8 bases fit TRBD1. The junction had 6 bases not matched to a gene; V was cut back by 7 bases and J by 5 bases. This CDR3 region has 13 residues. Germline loops: CDR1 ENHRY, CDR2 SYGVKD. CDR3 region: CAIMQGAEETQYF. The CDR3 nucleotides are TGTGCCATCATGCAGGGGGCGGAGGAGACCCAGTACTTC.